A single sample gave rise to the 15 T cell receptor beta chains below, sequenced in a study of blood T cell repertoires in COVID-19. Libraries were prepared by immunoSEQ multiplex PCR; TCRdb keeps only in-frame clonotypes and omits some of them. This table has about 73,000 clones, 80% to 85% appearing once. The sample consisted of peripheral blood. The receptors were gathered from a man older than 75 with active or convalescent COVID-19.

The rearrangement links TRBV6-6 to TRBJ2-5; tentatively, D is TRBD1 (5 bases). V shed 4 bases and J shed 5 bases, with 17 bases lying between them. Germline CDR1 and CDR2: MNHNY and SVGAGI (reference sequence). This CDR3 has 15 amino acids. The CDR3 DNA sequence: TGTGCCAGCAGTTCAGTGGGCAGGGTTGGCGAGACCCAGTACTTC. Residues: CASSSVGRVGETQYF.

This sequence joins TRBV11-3 and TRBJ2-7; D uncertain. The CDR3 runs 13 residues. CDR1 is SGHNT and CDR2 is YENEEA in the germline V gene. Trimming shortened V by 2 bases and J by 3 bases, and 8 bases separated the two germline ends. In nucleotides, the CDR3 is TGTGCCAGCAGCTTATACAGAAACTACGAGCAGTACTTC. Protein sequence: CASSLYRNYEQYF.

This clone was seen a handful of times. The chain employs TRBV2 and TRBJ2-7; 9 bases line up with TRBD1. Looked up from germline, CDR1 is SNHLY and CDR2 is FYNNEI. This CDR3 has 16 amino acids. With V trimmed by 6 bases and J by 2 bases, 11 bases remained unmatched. For the CDR3, the DNA is TGTGCCAGCAGACCGAGGGGGGGGACAGGGACCTACGAGCAGTACTTC. Its protein product is CASRPRGGTGTYEQYF.

With respect to this clone: One end of the junction varies from germline; a read error may be responsible. V and J are TRBV6-1 and TRBJ1-1; 8 bases map to TRBD1. The CDR3 totals 15 residues. The V gene's germline CDR1 is MNHNS and CDR2 SASEGT. The CDR3 nucleotides are TGTGCCAGCCGTGACAGGGGCCGCTCCAACACTGAAGCTTTCTTT. Its translation is CASRDRGRSNTEAFF.

This rearrangement joins TRBV6-5 to TRBJ2-5; 7 nucleotides line up with TRBD1. This CDR3 has 14 amino acids. V lost 6 bases to trimming and J lost 1 base; unmatched junction nucleotides: 5. The germline CDR1 and CDR2 sequences are MNHEY and SVGAGI. The CDR3 coding sequence is TGTGCCAGCAGAAGGACAGGCAGCCAAGAGACCCAGTACTTC. It encodes CASRRTGSQETQYF.

This clone occurred once. V is TRBV7-9 and J is TRBJ1-2; tentatively, D is TRBD1 (6 bases). The germline V gene has CDR1 SEHNR and CDR2 FQNEAQ (reference sequence). The length of the CDR3 is 14 residues. V shed 3 bases and J shed 4 bases, with 12 bases lying between them. The CDR3 sequence: CASSFAQGGYGYTF. CDR3 in DNA: TGTGCCAGCAGCTTTGCACAGGGTGGCTATGGCTACACCTTC.

This clone was detected only a few times. The chain carries TRBV7-8 and TRBJ2-7; TRBD1 aligns across 10 bases. The CDR3 length is 17 residues. Losses at the gene ends were 2 bases for V and 5 bases for J; bases not matched to a gene: 12. Germline V gives CDR1 SGHVS, CDR2 FQNEAQ. The CDR3 is CASSLSGPGQGFDEQYF. DNA for the CDR3: TGTGCCAGCAGCTTATCCGGGCCGGGACAGGGGTTCGACGAGCAGTACTTC.

This chain links TRBV6-5 with TRBJ2-7, with D uncertain. Germline CDR1 MNHEY, CDR2 SVGAGI. V lost 2 bases and J 2 bases, leaving 10 bases between the germline ends. This CDR3 contains 14 residues. The CDR3 loop is CASSYTVKTYEQYF. In DNA, the CDR3 is TGTGCCAGCAGTTACACAGTAAAAACCTACGAGCAGTACTTC.

V and J are TRBV6-5 and TRBJ1-1, with 9 bases aligning to TRBD1. This CDR3 has 15 amino acids. The V segment lost 2 bases and the J segment 5 bases; nucleotides outside the gene matches: 6. Germline CDR1 and CDR2: MNHEY and SVGAGI. The DNA of the CDR3 is TGTGCCAGCAGTTACCAAACAGGGGGCGTTACTGAAGCTTTCTTT. It yields the protein CASSYQTGGVTEAFF.

V and J are TRBV29-1 and TRBJ1-1, with unresolved D. Trimming left V 4 bases short and J 7 bases short, with 13 bases between. Per germline, CDR1 SQVTM and CDR2 ANQGSEA. The length of the CDR3 is 12 residues. CDR3 amino acids: CSVVGPRIEAFF. DNA for the CDR3: TGCAGCGTTGTTGGGCCAAGGATTGAAGCTTTCTTT.

The chain joins TRBV7-6 to TRBJ2-2; TRBD2 matches at 12 bases. V shed 5 bases and J 6 bases; nucleotides not matched to a gene: 7. Germline CDR1 SGHVS, CDR2 FNYEAQ. The CDR3 runs to 16 residues. CDR3 loop: CASSLTTSGSPGELFF. The DNA of the CDR3 is TGTGCCAGCAGCCTAACGACTAGCGGGAGCCCCGGGGAGCTGTTTTTT.

This chain links TRBV6-1 with TRBJ2-7; unclear D gene. The V gene's germline CDR1 is MNHNS and CDR2 SASEGT. Deletions cut 2 bases from V and 6 bases from J, with 11 bases between. There are 13 residues in the CDR3. CDR3 in DNA: TGTGCCAGCAGTGAACTGTCACGAGCCGAGCAGTACTTC. Translated: CASSELSRAEQYF.

Notes on this clone: Within the sample, other DNA sequences also encode this same CDR3. The CDR3 nucleotides read TGCGCCAGCAGCTTAGGGCAGGGTAATTCACCCCTCCACTTT. The encoded protein is CASSLGQGNSPLHF. This chain links TRBV5-1 with TRBJ1-6; D might be TRBD1 (5 bases). V dropped 2 bases and J dropped 6 bases, with 9 bases sitting between them. Germline CDR1 reads SGHRS; CDR2 reads YFSETQ. This CDR3 contains 14 residues.

V is TRBV7-2 and J is TRBJ2-7; D unclear. The CDR3 runs 13 residues. Germline CDR1 SGHTA, CDR2 FQGNSA. V was shortened by 2 bases and J by 2 bases, with 7 bases between the two germline ends. CDR3 in DNA: TGTGCCAGCAGCTTATATGGGCCCTACGAGCAGTACTTC. It yields the protein CASSLYGPYEQYF.

The chain joins TRBV11-2 to TRBJ2-1; 12 positions match TRBD2. This CDR3 comprises 16 residues. V lost 2 bases and J lost 10; bases outside the gene matches: 9. Germline CDR1 SGHAT, CDR2 FQNNGV. CDR3 protein: CASSLWASGRAREQFF. CDR3 bases: TGTGCCAGCAGCTTATGGGCTAGCGGGAGGGCCAGGGAGCAGTTCTTC.